The entry below gives a single TCR beta chain sequence along with its context. Measured with immunoSEQ multiplex PCR; TCRdb has only the in-frame clones, and not every one. This sample has roughly 330,000 clones, with roughly nine tenths found just once. This record belongs to a study of cytomegalovirus exposure and HLA in healthy donors. The trim removed 3 bases at V and 3 bases at J, leaving 2 bases unmatched. Germline assignment: CDR1 SGDLS and CDR2 YYNGEE. The length of the CDR3 is 14 residues. What was sequenced was PBMCs. The clonotype originates from a young woman in good health and CMV-seropositive. This chain joins TRBV9 and TRBJ2-3; TRBD1 matches at 9 bases. CDR3 protein: CASSAGQGTDTQYF. The CDR3 DNA follows: TGTGCCAGCAGCGCGGGACAGGGAACAGATACGCAGTATTTT.